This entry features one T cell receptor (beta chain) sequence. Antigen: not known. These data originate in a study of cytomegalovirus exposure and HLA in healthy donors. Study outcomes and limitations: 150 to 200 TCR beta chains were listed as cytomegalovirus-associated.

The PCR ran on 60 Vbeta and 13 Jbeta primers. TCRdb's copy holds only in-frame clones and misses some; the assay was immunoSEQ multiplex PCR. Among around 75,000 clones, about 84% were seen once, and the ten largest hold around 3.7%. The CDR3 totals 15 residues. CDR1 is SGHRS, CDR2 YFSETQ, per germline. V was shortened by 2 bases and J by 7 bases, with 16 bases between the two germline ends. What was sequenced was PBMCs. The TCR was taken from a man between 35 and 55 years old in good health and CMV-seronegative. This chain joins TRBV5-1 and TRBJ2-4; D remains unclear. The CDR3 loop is CASSLNPDEENIQYF. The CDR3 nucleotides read TGCGCCAGCAGCTTAAACCCAGACGAGGAGAACATTCAGTACTTC. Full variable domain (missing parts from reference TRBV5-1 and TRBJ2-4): KAGVTQTPRYLIKTRGQQVTLSCSPISGHRSVSWYQQTPGQGLQFLFEYFSETQRNKGNFPGRFSGRQFSNSRSEMNVSTLELGDSALYLCASSLNPDEENIQYFGAGTRLSVL.